This T cell receptor (beta chain) stems from a study of cytomegalovirus exposure and HLA in healthy donors. The PCR was carried out with 60 Vbeta primers and 13 Jbeta primers. Method: immunoSEQ multiplex PCR; TCRdb's copy keeps in-frame clones and lacks some. The sample consists of over 65,000 clones, about 68% of them appearing once. The receptor's source is a woman in her thirties in good health and CMV-seropositive. Sequencing was carried out using PBMCs.

The CDR3 DNA is TGTGCCAGCAGTTACTTAGCGGCAGATACGCAGTATTTT. This codes for CASSYLAADTQYF. This chain joins TRBV6-6 and TRBJ2-3; D is possibly TRBD2 (6 bases). Trimming pared 1 base from V and 4 bases from J, leaving 6 bases between. Germline V lookup: CDR1 MNHNY, CDR2 SVGAGI (reference sequence). CDR3 size: 13 residues.